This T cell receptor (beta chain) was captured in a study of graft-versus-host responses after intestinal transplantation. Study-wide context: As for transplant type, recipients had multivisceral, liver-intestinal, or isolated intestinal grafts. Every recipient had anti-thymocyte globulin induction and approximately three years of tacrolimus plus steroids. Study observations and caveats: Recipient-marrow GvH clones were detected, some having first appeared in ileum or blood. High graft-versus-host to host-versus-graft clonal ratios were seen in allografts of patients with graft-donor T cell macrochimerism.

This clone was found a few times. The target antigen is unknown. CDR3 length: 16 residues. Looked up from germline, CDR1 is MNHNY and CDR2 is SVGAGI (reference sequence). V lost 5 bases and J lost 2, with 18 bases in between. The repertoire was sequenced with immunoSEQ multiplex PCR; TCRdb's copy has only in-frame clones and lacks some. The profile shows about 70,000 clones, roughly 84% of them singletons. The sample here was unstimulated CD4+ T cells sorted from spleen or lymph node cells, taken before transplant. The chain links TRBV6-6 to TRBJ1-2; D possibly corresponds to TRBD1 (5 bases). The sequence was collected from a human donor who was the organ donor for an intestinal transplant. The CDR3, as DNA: TGTGCCAGCAGTCCGGGACTCAAATCGTTCAACTATGGCTACACCTTC. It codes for CASSPGLKSFNYGYTF.